This TCR beta chain was profiled in a study of T-cell reconstitution after alpha-beta-depleted transplantation in children. Study-wide points: About two months after transplant, alpha-beta T cells reportedly came from several hundred expanded graft clones. At day 60, the high TCRbeta diversity found in some patients originated from recipient T cells and thymic progenitors that had survived. Counts and diversity of T cells one year after transplant came mostly from newly produced T cells.

This sample's TCRbeta library carried unique molecular identifier barcodes. TCRdb itself ran the PCR reads through MiXCR, one entry per CDR3 protein. This table holds about 460,000 distinct CDR3 sequences, 10% found once. The CDR3 contains 14 residues. Germline lookup yields CDR1 DFQATT and CDR2 SNEGSKA (reference sequence). V dropped 1 base and J dropped 5 bases, with 14 bases sitting between them. Ten or more counts support this clonotype. Its antigen is as yet unknown. The sequenced sample was PBMCs, obtained before TCRalphabeta/CD19-depleted stem cell transplant. The sequence was obtained from a child aged 2-9 years with inherited bone marrow failure, due to receive a stem cell transplant. The chain links TRBV20-1 to TRBJ2-5; D gene unclear. In DNA, the CDR3 is TGCAGTGCTAGAGCCATGACCCAAAGGGAGACCCAGTACTTC. Protein product: CSARAMTQRETQYF.